This is a list of T cell receptor beta chains from one sample in a study of cytomegalovirus exposure and HLA in healthy donors. The table came from immunoSEQ multiplex PCR; TCRdb's copy has only in-frame clones and leaves some out. This sample has some 170,000 clones, with 70% to 80% found just once. Sequencing input: PBMCs. These receptor sequences come from a male donor in good health and CMV-seronegative. The CDR3 runs from the conserved cysteine through the conserved F or W. D genes are given only for firm matches. Clone size is stated in some rows and not others, as once, few, many or a class when expanded.

clone_size: NA; j_call: TRBJ1-1; cdr3_length: 15; d_call: TRBD1; v_call: TRBV9; cdr3_aa: CASSVRGGWDTEAFF; cdr3_nt: TGTGCCAGCAGCGTAAGAGGGGGCTGGGATACTGAAGCTTTCTTT
clone_size: NA; j_call: TRBJ1-2; cdr3_length: 14; d_call: NA; v_call: TRBV5-6; cdr3_aa: CASSLIPLQYGYTF; cdr3_nt: TGTGCCAGCAGCTTGATACCCTTACAGTATGGCTACACCTTC
clone_size: few; j_call: TRBJ2-3; cdr3_length: 16; d_call: NA; v_call: TRBV4-1; cdr3_aa: CASSQGMGRRMDTQYF; cdr3_nt: TGCGCCAGCAGCCAAGGGATGGGCAGGAGGATGGATACGCAGTATTTT
clone_size: NA; j_call: TRBJ1-2; cdr3_length: 13; d_call: TRBD1; v_call: TRBV29-1; cdr3_aa: CSVLPQGGYGYTF; cdr3_nt: TGCAGCGTCCTTCCCCAGGGGGGTTATGGCTACACCTTC
clone_size: NA; j_call: TRBJ1-2; cdr3_length: 13; d_call: NA; v_call: TRBV28; cdr3_aa: CASSLRGMGGYTF; cdr3_nt: TGTGCCAGCAGTTTGCGGGGGATGGGGGGCTACACCTTC
clone_size: NA; j_call: TRBJ2-1; cdr3_length: 17; d_call: TRBD2; v_call: TRBV19; cdr3_aa: CASKSSSGGLTYNEQFF; cdr3_nt: TGTGCCAGTAAGAGTTCTAGCGGGGGGCTGACATACAATGAGCAGTTCTTC
clone_size: NA; j_call: TRBJ1-2; cdr3_length: 14; d_call: NA; v_call: TRBV19; cdr3_aa: CASRHALVPYGYTF; cdr3_nt: TGTGCCAGTAGACACGCCCTGGTTCCCTATGGCTACACCTTC
clone_size: NA; j_call: TRBJ1-2; cdr3_length: 13; d_call: NA; v_call: TRBV6-6; cdr3_aa: CASSYTPDGGYTF; cdr3_nt: TGTGCCAGCAGTTACACCCCCGACGGGGGCTACACCTTC
clone_size: NA; j_call: TRBJ2-7; cdr3_length: 14; d_call: TRBD2; v_call: TRBV6-6; cdr3_aa: CASSYRGTIYEQYF; cdr3_nt: TGTGCCAGCAGTTATCGGGGGACTATCTACGAGCAGTACTTC
clone_size: NA; j_call: TRBJ1-4; cdr3_length: 16; d_call: TRBD1; v_call: TRBV5-4; cdr3_aa: CASSQRQGAGDEKLFF; cdr3_nt: TGTGCCAGCAGCCAAAGACAGGGGGCGGGGGATGAAAAACTGTTTTTT
clone_size: few; j_call: TRBJ1-3; cdr3_length: 14; d_call: NA; v_call: TRBV30; cdr3_aa: CAWSVEGWGNTIYF; cdr3_nt: TGTGCCTGGAGTGTTGAGGGATGGGGAAACACCATATATTTT
clone_size: NA; j_call: TRBJ1-1; cdr3_length: 14; d_call: NA; v_call: TRBV7-8; cdr3_aa: CASSLSDMNTEAFF; cdr3_nt: TGTGCCAGCAGCTTATCGGACATGAACACTGAAGCTTTCTTT
clone_size: NA; j_call: TRBJ1-2; cdr3_length: 16; d_call: NA; v_call: TRBV4-3; cdr3_aa: CASSQESSGRRFGYTF; cdr3_nt: TGCGCCAGCAGCCAAGAATCTAGCGGCCGCCGTTTTGGCTACACCTTC
clone_size: NA; j_call: TRBJ1-1; cdr3_length: 13; d_call: NA; v_call: TRBV5-6; cdr3_aa: CASRMTGAPEAFF; cdr3_nt: TGTGCCAGCAGGATGACGGGTGCCCCTGAAGCTTTCTTT
clone_size: NA; j_call: TRBJ1-1; cdr3_length: 13; d_call: NA; v_call: TRBV6-5; cdr3_aa: CASRIGRNTEAFF; cdr3_nt: TGTGCCAGCAGGATCGGGAGGAACACTGAAGCTTTCTTT